Shown below are 20 T cell receptor beta chains from a single sample sequenced in a study of vaccination and CD4 T cells after COVID-19. With the Oncomine TCR Beta short-read assay, DNA from cultured CD4+ T cells was sequenced. TCRdb reprocessed the PCR reads with MiXCR, giving one entry per CDR3 protein. The sample gives roughly 5,400 distinct CDR3 sequences, 30% to 35% of which show up once; around a third is in the top ten. The treatment: approximately 11-day PBMC culture with coronavirus spike peptide pools or control peptides (ViraFEST assay). No antigen has been identified for these receptors. This specimen consisted of CD4+ T cells from blood, cultured in vitro, obtained after SARS-CoV-2 vaccination. The receptors originated from a human donor who had recovered from COVID-19.

This clonotype appeared a few times. The V call is TRBV24-1, the J call TRBJ2-1; D assignment may be TRBD1 or TRBD2 (5 bases each). Germline V gene sequence: CDR1 KGHDR, CDR2 SFDVKD. V was cut by 4 bases and J by 3 bases, with 18 bases left in between. The CDR3 length is 17 residues. The CDR3 nucleotides are TGTGCCACCAGTGACACAACCGGGACGGAATTCTACAATGAGCAGTTCTTC. As protein: CATSDTTGTEFYNEQFF.

The V and J genes are TRBV6-1 and TRBJ1-2, with D perhaps matching TRBD1 (5 bases). The germline CDR1 and CDR2 sequences are MNHNS and SASEGT. V was trimmed by 8 bases and J by 5 bases, leaving 15 bases between them. This CDR3 comprises 13 residues. CDR3 sequence reads: CASGPGPIYGYTF. CDR3 nucleotide sequence: TGTGCCAGCGGACCGGGGCCTATTTATGGCTACACCTTC.

The chain has TRBV5-1 and TRBJ1-1, with D perhaps matching TRBD1 (6 bases). This CDR3 region has 14 residues. CDR1 SGHRS and CDR2 YFSETQ come from the germline V gene. V lost 2 bases and J 1 base, leaving 9 bases between the germline ends. The CDR3 bases are TGCGCCAGCAGCTTCGGACAGAAGAACACTGAAGCTTTCTTT. Translating gives CASSFGQKNTEAFF.

This clonotype was counted only a few times. V and J are TRBV5-1 and TRBJ2-4; D is unclear. V gave up 0 bases and J gave up 0 bases, with 10 bases separating them. This CDR3 is built from 16 residues. Germline V CDR1 and CDR2: SGHRS, YFSETQ. CDR3 sequence reads: CASSLEVGIAKNIQYF. Here the CDR3 DNA reads TGCGCCAGCAGCTTGGAAGTGGGAATAGCCAAAAACATTCAGTACTTC.

CDR3 residues: CASSYVSPDTGELFF. For the CDR3, the DNA is TGTGCCAGCAGTTACGTCAGTCCCGACACCGGGGAGCTGTTTTTT. V and J are TRBV6-5 and TRBJ2-2, with D hard to call. This CDR3 contains 15 residues. Trimming stripped 2 bases from V and 3 bases from J, with 10 bases between. CDR1 and CDR2 (germline): MNHEY, SVGAGI.

This chain joins TRBV6-2 or TRBV6-3 and TRBJ1-2, with no clear D. Germline lookup yields CDR1 MNHEY and CDR2 SVGEGT. Trimming took off 2 bases at V and 8 bases at J, with 6 bases between the two ends. There are 11 residues in the CDR3. This chain's CDR3 is CASSYQDGYTF. The CDR3 nucleotides are TGTGCCAGCAGTTACCAGGACGGCTACACCTTC.

The chain links TRBV27 to TRBJ1-2; the D gene is possibly TRBD1 (5 bases). The CDR3 is made up of 14 amino acids. V lost 5 bases and J 2 bases, leaving 12 bases between the germline ends. The germline V gene encodes CDR1 MNHEY and CDR2 SMNVEV (reference sequence). CDR3 in DNA: TGTGCCAGCAGTCACTCACGGGGGAACTATGGCTACACCTTC. Translation: CASSHSRGNYGYTF.

This clonotype was seen a handful of times. The J gene is TRBJ1-1, the V gene TRBV7-3; a weak D match, TRBD1 (5 bases). Trimming left V 5 bases short and J 5 bases short, with 15 bases between. This CDR3 has 14 amino acids. The germline CDR1 and CDR2 sequences are SGHTA and FQGTGA. Here the CDR3 reads CASSPGTSGTEAFF. Here the CDR3 DNA reads TGTGCCAGCAGCCCCGGGACTAGCGGGACTGAAGCTTTCTTT.

This chain joins TRBV9 and TRBJ2-5; tentatively, D is TRBD2 (6 bases). The CDR3 consists of 16 residues. Germline V gene sequence: CDR1 SGDLS, CDR2 YYNGEE. V was cut by 6 bases and J by 5 bases, with 23 bases left in between. This CDR3 reads CASTPRGGFGGETQYF. Written as DNA, the CDR3 is TGTGCCAGCACCCCCCGAGGAGGATTCGGGGGTGAGACCCAGTACTTC.

Only a few counts were recorded for this clonotype. V usage is TRBV7-2 and J usage is TRBJ1-1; 10 positions agree with TRBD1. V shed 5 bases, J shed 4 bases, and the junction held 13 bases outside the gene matches. In germline, CDR1 is SGHTA, CDR2 FQGNSA. The CDR3 contains 17 residues. CDR3 in DNA: TGTGCCAGCAGCCCGGGACAGGGGAGGTTGAGTAGCACTGAAGCTTTCTTT. It translates to CASSPGQGRLSSTEAFF.

This chain links TRBV6-1 with TRBJ2-7; 11 nucleotides align to TRBD2. CDR1 MNHNS and CDR2 SASEGT come from the germline V gene. This CDR3 is built from 15 residues. After removal of 4 bases from V and 6 bases from J, the junction contained 8 bases not matched to a gene. This chain's CDR3 is CASSATSGRIGEQYF. The CDR3 bases are TGTGCCAGCAGTGCAACTAGCGGGAGAATAGGCGAGCAGTACTTC.

The V call is TRBV7-9, the J call TRBJ2-1, with D possibly matching TRBD2 (6 bases). V was shortened by 5 bases and J by 0 bases, with 23 bases between the two germline ends. Germline assignment: CDR1 SEHNR and CDR2 FQNEAQ (reference sequence). The CDR3 spans 19 residues. CDR3 region: CASSRVVLDYSSSYNEQFF. DNA for the CDR3: TGTGCCAGCAGCCGAGTGGTCTTGGACTATTCCAGCTCCTACAATGAGCAGTTCTTC.

CDR3 DNA: TGTGCCAGCAGCTTGGATCCTCTTTCAGGCTATGGCTACACCTTC. Amino acid sequence: CASSLDPLSGYGYTF. The chain combines TRBV5-4 with TRBJ1-2, with unresolved D. Deletions cut 0 bases from V and 4 bases from J, with 13 bases between. This CDR3 comprises 15 residues. Germline CDR1 and CDR2: SGHNT and YYREEE (reference sequence).

This chain joins TRBV1 and TRBJ1-5; the table names TRBD1, a call not compared with the DNA. TRBV1 is termed a pseudogene. CDR3 length: 17 amino acids. As DNA, the CDR3 is TGCACCAGCAGCCAAGTTGGAAGGTCCGGGAGCAATCAGCCCCAGCATTTT. Protein sequence: CTSSQVGRSGSNQPQHF.

V gene TRBV5-4 combines with J gene TRBJ2-5; 8 nucleotides match TRBD2. The V and J ends lost 2 bases and 7 bases, in that order; junction bases with no gene match: 10. CDR1 and CDR2 from the germline V gene are SGHNT and YYREEE (reference sequence). There are 15 residues in the CDR3. The CDR3 protein is CASSFNGGEVVTQYF. The DNA of the CDR3 is TGTGCCAGCAGCTTCAACGGGGGGGAGGTAGTGACCCAGTACTTC.

The chain employs TRBV12-3 or TRBV12-4 and TRBJ1-2, with a weak D call TRBD1 (5 bases). The germline V and J ends were trimmed by 5 bases and 1 base, with 14 bases remaining between them. The CDR3 is made up of 15 amino acids. CDR3 loop: CASSRGRNINYGYTF. CDR3 sequence (DNA): TGTGCCAGCAGTAGGGGACGGAACATTAACTATGGCTACACCTTC.

This sequence joins TRBV10-1 and TRBJ1-1; possibly TRBD1 for D (5 bases). The CDR3 contains 13 residues. Trimming pared 0 bases from V and 11 bases from J, leaving 13 bases between. Per germline, CDR1 WNHNN and CDR2 SYGVQD (reference sequence). CDR3 in amino acids: CASSESTRGTAFF. DNA for the CDR3: TGCGCCAGCAGTGAGTCGACTCGGGGGACGGCTTTCTTT.

This clonotype was detected a few times. V is TRBV28 and J is TRBJ1-5, with D maybe TRBD1 (6 bases). CDR1 is MDHEN and CDR2 is SYDVKM in the germline V gene. Trimming took 5 bases from V and 0 from J, leaving 17 bases between them. There are 17 residues in the CDR3. The CDR3 DNA sequence: TGTGCCAGCAGTCCCGGGACACTCCTTTATAGCAATCAGCCCCAGCATTTT. This translates into CASSPGTLLYSNQPQHF.

The chain recombines TRBV9 with TRBJ1-6; 9 bases line up with TRBD1. CDR3 length: 16 residues. CDR1 is SGDLS, CDR2 YYNGEE, per germline. After removal of 0 bases from V and 7 bases from J, the junction contained 5 bases not matched to a gene. CDR3 region: CASSVGTGAKNSPLHF. DNA for the CDR3: TGTGCCAGCAGCGTAGGGACAGGGGCCAAGAATTCACCCCTCCACTTT.

This clonotype ranks as medium-sized (0.01 to 0.1%). The V and J genes are TRBV10-3 and TRBJ2-3; tentatively, D is TRBD2 (5 bases). The V end was cut by 7 bases, the J end by 0 bases, with 11 bases between. Germline V gene lookup returns CDR1 ENHRY and CDR2 SYGVKD. CDR3 length: 14 residues. The CDR3 sequence is CAITSLGSTDTQYF. The CDR3 nucleotides read TGTGCCATCACCTCACTAGGAAGCACAGATACGCAGTATTTT.